The text below deals with one T cell receptor (beta chain). Trimming stripped 5 bases from V and 8 bases from J, with 9 bases between. The CDR3 is 11 amino acids. The germline V gene has CDR1 MNHEY and CDR2 SVGAGI. Amplified regions were TCR beta CDR3 sequences from RNA transcripts. A first-round RT-PCR of the TCR CDR3 used the HTBI primer set. TCRdb redid the calling of the multiplex PCR reads with MiXCR, one entry per CDR3 protein. The sample shows under 700,000 distinct CDR3 sequences, around 42% of them seen only once. This sample is part of a study of T cells in Graves' hyperthyroidism and ophthalmopathy.

Sample: peripheral blood or thyroid tissue (not recorded which). The chain has TRBV6-5 and TRBJ1-2, with D hard to call. This clonotype was sampled from a woman under 30 with Graves' hyperthyroidism. CDR3 protein: CASSNHRGYTF. CDR3 DNA: TGTGCCAGCAGTAACCACCGAGGCTACACCTTC.